The 17 T cell receptor beta chains listed next were all sequenced from one sample in a study of CXCR3-negative and CXCR3-positive naive CD8 T cells. UMI-labeled 5' RACE TRB cDNA libraries were prepared from the cells. TCRdb reworked the 5' RACE reads into one entry per CDR3 protein, no DNA. The specimen's table records approximately 52,000 distinct CDR3 sequences. Sequenced: memory CD8+ T cells from blood. All receptors come from a human donor in good health. Some clones in this sample may be carry-over from other donors' samples.

The chain joins TRBV15 to TRBJ1-6; as DNA is missing, the TRBD1 call by TCRdb cannot be tested. Germline-derived CDR1 and CDR2 are LNHNV and YYDKDF (reference sequence). The CDR3 has 14 residues. CDR3 amino acids: CATRTRGNNSPLHF.

The chain links TRBV7-2 to TRBJ2-3; TCRdb picks TRBD1, but there is no DNA to check that call. The CDR3 has 15 residues. The germline V gene encodes CDR1 SGHTA and CDR2 FQGNSA. The CDR3 reads CASSGGPGSTDTQYF. Using reference TRBV7-2 and TRBJ2-3 for the parts outside the CDR3, the full variable domain is GAGVSQSPSNKVTEKGKDVELRCDPISGHTALYWYRQSLGQGLEFLIYFQGNSAPDKSGLPSDRFSAERTGGSVSTLTIQRTQQEDSAVYLCASSGGPGSTDTQYFGPGTRLTVL.

V and J are TRBV29-1 and TRBJ2-7; without DNA, the TCRdb call of TRBD1 cannot be checked. This CDR3 is built from 12 residues. Germline V CDR1 and CDR2: SQVTM, ANQGSEA. CDR3 in amino acids: CSVDQGEIEQYF.

This sequence joins TRBV7-9 and TRBJ2-2; without DNA, the TCRdb call of TRBD1 cannot be checked. Germline V gene lookup returns CDR1 SEHNR and CDR2 FQNEAQ (reference sequence). The CDR3 loop spans 20 amino acids. CDR3 protein: CASSHKMGQGDLQNTGELSF.

V gene TRBV21-1 combines with J gene TRBJ1-2; the TCRdb D gene call, TRBD1, has no DNA to confirm it. TRBV21-1 constitutes a pseudogene. This CDR3 is built from 16 residues. CDR3 in amino acids: CASSIPGTGSWHGYTF.

The chain recombines TRBV5-1 with TRBJ1-6. This CDR3 has 17 amino acids. Germline loops: CDR1 SGHRS, CDR2 YFSETQ. The CDR3 reads CASSLVAESSYNSPLHF.

This chain uses TRBV28 with TRBJ2-7; TCRdb selects TRBD1, and the lack of DNA leaves this call unchecked. Per germline, CDR1 MDHEN and CDR2 SYDVKM. This CDR3 is 15 amino acids long. CDR3 sequence: CASSSSQGSSYEQYF.

The genes are TRBV6-2 or TRBV6-3 and TRBJ2-3; TCRdb designates TRBD2, a call that cannot be tested without DNA. Looked up from germline, CDR1 is MNHEY and CDR2 is SVGEGT. The CDR3 loop spans 16 amino acids. The CDR3 spells CASSYGPGLHTDTQYF.

Here the CDR3 reads CASSKHNGQSSYEQYF. This chain connects TRBV21-1 to TRBJ2-7; lacking DNA, the TRBD1 call made by TCRdb goes unchecked. TRBV21-1 is a pseudogene. The CDR3 is 16 amino acids.

The chain employs TRBV6-2 or TRBV6-3 and TRBJ2-1; TCRdb indicates TRBD1, and absent DNA this call remains unverified. Germline V CDR1 and CDR2: MNHEY, SVGEGT. There are 13 residues in the CDR3. CDR3: CASTQGRLNEQFF.

The gene calls are TRBV14 and TRBJ2-2; as DNA is missing, the TRBD1 call by TCRdb cannot be tested. The length of the CDR3 is 17 residues. Germline assignment: CDR1 SGHDN and CDR2 FVKESK. CDR3 sequence: CASSFARTGVNTGELFF.

This chain links TRBV29-1 with TRBJ2-7; absent DNA, TCRdb's TRBD1 call cannot be checked. The CDR3 has 13 amino acids. The germline CDR1 and CDR2 sequences are SQVTM and ANQGSEA. CDR3 loop: CSVDSDTSYEQYF.

The V gene is TRBV4-3, the J gene TRBJ2-5; TCRdb designates TRBD2, a call that cannot be tested without DNA. The CDR3 contains 17 residues. The germline V gene has CDR1 LGHNA and CDR2 YSLEER. CDR3 in amino acids: CASSQVLSGGAGETQYF.

This chain uses TRBV12-3 or TRBV12-4 with TRBJ2-1; absent DNA, TCRdb's TRBD2 call cannot be checked. This CDR3 has 16 amino acids. This CDR3 is CASTPGAGGPVNEQFF.

This clonotype is classed as medium-sized by frequency. This chain joins TRBV27 and TRBJ2-7; TCRdb names TRBD1, which stays unverified in the absence of DNA. The CDR3 runs 18 residues. In germline, CDR1 is MNHEY, CDR2 SMNVEV (reference sequence). CDR3 residues: CASSLMDSNPFPSYEQYF.

The gene calls are TRBV6-2 or TRBV6-3 and TRBJ2-7. Germline-derived CDR1 and CDR2 are MNHEY and SVGEGT. The CDR3 is 11 residues long. CDR3 amino acids: CASSFTYEQYF.

V gene TRBV7-6 combines with J gene TRBJ2-2; absent DNA, TCRdb's TRBD2 call cannot be checked. The CDR3 contains 16 residues. Per germline, CDR1 SGHVS and CDR2 FNYEAQ. The CDR3 protein is CASSFSAGSGAGELFF. Filled out from reference TRBV7-6 and TRBJ2-2, the complete variable domain reads GAGVSQSPRYKVTKRGQDVALRCDPISGHVSLYWYRQALGQGPEFLTYFNYEAQQDKSGLPNDRFSAERPEGSISTLTIQRTEQRDSAMYRCASSFSAGSGAGELFFGEGSRLTVL.